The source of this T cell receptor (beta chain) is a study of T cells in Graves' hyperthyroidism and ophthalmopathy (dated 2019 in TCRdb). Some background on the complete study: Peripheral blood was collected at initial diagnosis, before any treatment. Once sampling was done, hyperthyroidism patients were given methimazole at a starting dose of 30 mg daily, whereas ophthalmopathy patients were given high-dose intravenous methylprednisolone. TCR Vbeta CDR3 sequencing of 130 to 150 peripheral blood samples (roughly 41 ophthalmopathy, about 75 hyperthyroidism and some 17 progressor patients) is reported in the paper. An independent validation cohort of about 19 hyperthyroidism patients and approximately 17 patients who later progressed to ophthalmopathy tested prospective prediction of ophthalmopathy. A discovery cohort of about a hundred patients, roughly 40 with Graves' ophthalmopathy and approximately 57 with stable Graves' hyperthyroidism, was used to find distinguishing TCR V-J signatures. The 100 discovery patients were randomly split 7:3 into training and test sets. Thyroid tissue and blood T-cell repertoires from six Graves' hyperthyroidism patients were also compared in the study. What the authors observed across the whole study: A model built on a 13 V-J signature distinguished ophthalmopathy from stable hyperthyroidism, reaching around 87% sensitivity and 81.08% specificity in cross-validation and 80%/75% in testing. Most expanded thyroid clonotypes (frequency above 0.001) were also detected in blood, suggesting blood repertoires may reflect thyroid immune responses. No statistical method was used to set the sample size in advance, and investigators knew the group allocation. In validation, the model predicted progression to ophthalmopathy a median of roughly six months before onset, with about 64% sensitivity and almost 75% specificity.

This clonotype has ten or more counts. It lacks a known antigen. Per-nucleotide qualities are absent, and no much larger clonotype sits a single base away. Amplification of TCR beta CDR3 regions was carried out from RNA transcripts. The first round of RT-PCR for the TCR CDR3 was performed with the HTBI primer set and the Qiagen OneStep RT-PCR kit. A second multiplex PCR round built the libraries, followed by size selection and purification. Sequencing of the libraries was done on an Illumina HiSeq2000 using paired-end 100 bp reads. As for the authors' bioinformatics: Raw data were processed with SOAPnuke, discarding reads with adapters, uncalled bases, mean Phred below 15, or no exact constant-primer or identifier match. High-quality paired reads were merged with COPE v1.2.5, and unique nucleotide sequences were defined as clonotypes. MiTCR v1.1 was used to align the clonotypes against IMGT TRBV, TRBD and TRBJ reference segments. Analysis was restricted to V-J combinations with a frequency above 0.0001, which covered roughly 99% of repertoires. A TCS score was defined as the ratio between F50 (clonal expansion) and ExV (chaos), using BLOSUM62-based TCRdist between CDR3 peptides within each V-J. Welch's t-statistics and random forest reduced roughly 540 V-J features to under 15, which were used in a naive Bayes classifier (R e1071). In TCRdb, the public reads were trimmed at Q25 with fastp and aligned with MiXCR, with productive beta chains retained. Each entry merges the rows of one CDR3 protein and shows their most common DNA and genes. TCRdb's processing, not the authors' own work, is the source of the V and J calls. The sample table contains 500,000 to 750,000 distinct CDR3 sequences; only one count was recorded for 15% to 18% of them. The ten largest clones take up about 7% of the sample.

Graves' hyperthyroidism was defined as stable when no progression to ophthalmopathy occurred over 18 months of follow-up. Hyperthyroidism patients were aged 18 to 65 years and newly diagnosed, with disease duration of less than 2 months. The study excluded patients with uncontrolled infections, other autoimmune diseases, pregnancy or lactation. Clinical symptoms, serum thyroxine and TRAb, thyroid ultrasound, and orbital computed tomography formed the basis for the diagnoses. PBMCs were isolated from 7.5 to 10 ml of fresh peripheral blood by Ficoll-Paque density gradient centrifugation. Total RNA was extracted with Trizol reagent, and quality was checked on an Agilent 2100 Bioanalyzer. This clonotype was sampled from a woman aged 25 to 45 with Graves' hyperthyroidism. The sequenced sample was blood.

The CDR3 in this case is CASSLAGGSHEQYF. The nucleotide sequence reads as follows: TGCGCCAGCAGCTTGGCCGGGGGTTCCCACGAGCAGTACTTC. The sequence joins TRBV5-1 to TRBJ2-7; tentative D gene TRBD2, with 6 bases matching. Including cysteine and phenylalanine, the CDR3 has 14 amino acids. The sequence is cut down to CDR3 DNA, 42 bases in frame from base 1. The germline V gene specifies SGHRS as CDR1 and YFSETQ as CDR2. V sheds 0 bases and J sheds 5 bases, leaving 12 bases between their ends.